Listed below are T cell receptor beta chains from one sample, sequenced in a study of glioma-infiltrating T cells after dendritic cell vaccination. TCRdb keeps only in-frame clones here, not all; method: immunoSEQ multiplex PCR. The table shows 75,000 to 95,000 clones, with about 81% occurring only once. Here the sequenced sample was blood, taken after dendritic cell vaccination. These receptor sequences come from a human donor with glioblastoma. Both conserved end residues are part of each CDR3. The D gene is left open where the match is weak. Clone size is stated in some rows and not others, as once, few, many or a class when expanded.

size	V	J	D	DNA	CDR3
.	TRBV5-4	TRBJ1-3	TRBD1	TGTGCCAGCAGCCCGGACAGGGTTCCAAGAAACACCATATATTTT	CASSPDRVPRNTIYF
.	TRBV30	TRBJ1-6	.	TGTGCCTGGAGTCAGGCCAGGGGTAATTCACCCCTCCACTTT	CAWSQARGNSPLHF
.	TRBV4-2	TRBJ1-3	.	TGTGCCAGCAGCCAAGATCGGCGGCAGGGAAACACCATATATTTT	CASSQDRRQGNTIYF
.	TRBV27	TRBJ1-3	.	TGTGCCAGCAGTCCCGACCCCAGGCTAAACACCATATATTTT	CASSPDPRLNTIYF
.	TRBV27	TRBJ2-5	TRBD2	TGTGCCAGCTCGACACTTGGCGGGGGGGCTAGGGAGCAAGAGACCCAGTACTTC	CASSTLGGGAREQETQYF
.	TRBV18	TRBJ1-1	.	TGTGCCAGCTCACAGGGGGTTGACACTGAAGCTTTCTTT	CASSQGVDTEAFF
.	TRBV19	TRBJ1-1	.	TGTGCCAGTAGCACACACAGCTTCGTGAACACTGAAGCTTTCTTT	CASSTHSFVNTEAFF
.	TRBV5-4	TRBJ1-6	.	TGTGCCAGCAGCTTGGGCCAGACAAATAATTCACCCCTCCACTTT	CASSLGQTNNSPLHF
.	TRBV6-1	TRBJ1-6	.	TGTGCCAGCAGTGCGTTACCCCCGACAGCTAACTATAATTCACCCCTCCACTTT	CASSALPPTANYNSPLHF
few	TRBV27	TRBJ1-1	.	TGTGCCAGCAATATTCTACCGGGGTCCATGAACACTGAAGCTTTCTTT	CASNILPGSMNTEAFF
.	TRBV19	TRBJ1-2	TRBD1	TGTGCCAGTAGTTTCGGACAGGGGAGCTATGGCTACACCTTC	CASSFGQGSYGYTF
.	TRBV6-5	TRBJ2-2	.	TGTGCCAGCGGCTCTCCGAACACCGGGGAGCTGTTTTTT	CASGSPNTGELFF
few	TRBV7-2	TRBJ2-7	TRBD2	TGTGCCAGCAGCTTCCACCCTAGCGGGGTGAGCTCCTACGAGCAGTACTTC	CASSFHPSGVSSYEQYF
.	TRBV7-9	TRBJ2-7	.	TGTGCCAGCAGCTTAGATAGGGACTTGTCCAACGAGCAGTACTTC	CASSLDRDLSNEQYF
.	TRBV4-1	TRBJ2-5	.	TGCGCCAGCAGCCGTATCGGACAGCTTCAAGAGACCCAGTACTTC	CASSRIGQLQETQYF
.	TRBV10-3	TRBJ1-1	.	TGTGCCATCAGTGAGTCGAGAGTTGGCACTGAAGCTTTCTTT	CAISESRVGTEAFF
.	TRBV7-6	TRBJ1-2	TRBD1	TGTGCCAGCAGCTTAGCGGACAGGAGCTATGGCTACACCTTC	CASSLADRSYGYTF